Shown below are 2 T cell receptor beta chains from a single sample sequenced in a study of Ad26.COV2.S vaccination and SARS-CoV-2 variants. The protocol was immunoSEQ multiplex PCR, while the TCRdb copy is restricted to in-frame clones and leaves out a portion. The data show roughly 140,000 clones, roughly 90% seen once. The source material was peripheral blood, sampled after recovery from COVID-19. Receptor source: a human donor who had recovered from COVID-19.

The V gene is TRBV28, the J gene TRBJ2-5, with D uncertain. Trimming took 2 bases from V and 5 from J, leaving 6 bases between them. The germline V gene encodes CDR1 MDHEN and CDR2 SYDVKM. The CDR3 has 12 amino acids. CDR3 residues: CASSLALETQYF. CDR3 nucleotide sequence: TGTGCCAGCAGTTTAGCCCTGGAGACCCAGTACTTC.

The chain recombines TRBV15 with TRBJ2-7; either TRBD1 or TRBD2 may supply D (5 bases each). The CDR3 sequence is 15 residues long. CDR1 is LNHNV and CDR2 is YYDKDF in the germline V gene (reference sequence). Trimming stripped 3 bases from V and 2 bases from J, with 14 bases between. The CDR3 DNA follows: TGTGCCACCAGCAGCGGGACGAGAGAAACCTACGAGCAGTACTTC. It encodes CATSSGTRETYEQYF.